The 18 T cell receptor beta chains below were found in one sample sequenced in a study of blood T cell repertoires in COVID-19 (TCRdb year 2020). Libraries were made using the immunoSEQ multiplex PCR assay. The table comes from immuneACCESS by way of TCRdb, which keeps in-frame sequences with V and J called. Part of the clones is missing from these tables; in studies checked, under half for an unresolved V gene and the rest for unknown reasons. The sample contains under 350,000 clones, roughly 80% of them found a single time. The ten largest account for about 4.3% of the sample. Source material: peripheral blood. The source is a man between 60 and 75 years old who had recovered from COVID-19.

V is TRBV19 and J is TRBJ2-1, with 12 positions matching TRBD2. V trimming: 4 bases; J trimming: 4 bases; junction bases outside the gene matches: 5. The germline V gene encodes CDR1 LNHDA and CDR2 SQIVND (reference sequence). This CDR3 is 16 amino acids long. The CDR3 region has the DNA TGTGCCAGTAGTACCCCGACTAGCGGGAGTTACAATGAGCAGTTCTTC. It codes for CASSTPTSGSYNEQFF.

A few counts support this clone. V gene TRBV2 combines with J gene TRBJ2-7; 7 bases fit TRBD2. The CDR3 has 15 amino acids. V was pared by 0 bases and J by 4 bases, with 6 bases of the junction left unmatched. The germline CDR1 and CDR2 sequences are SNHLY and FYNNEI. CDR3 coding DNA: TGTGCCAGCAGTGAAGCGGGAGGGTACTTATACGAGCAGTACTTC. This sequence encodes CASSEAGGYLYEQYF.

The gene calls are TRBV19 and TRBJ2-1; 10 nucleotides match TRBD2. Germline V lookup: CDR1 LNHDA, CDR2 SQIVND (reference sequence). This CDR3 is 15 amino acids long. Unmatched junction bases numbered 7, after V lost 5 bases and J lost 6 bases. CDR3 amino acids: CASSYLAGVSNEQFF. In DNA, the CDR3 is TGTGCCAGTAGTTATCTAGCGGGAGTCAGCAATGAGCAGTTCTTC.

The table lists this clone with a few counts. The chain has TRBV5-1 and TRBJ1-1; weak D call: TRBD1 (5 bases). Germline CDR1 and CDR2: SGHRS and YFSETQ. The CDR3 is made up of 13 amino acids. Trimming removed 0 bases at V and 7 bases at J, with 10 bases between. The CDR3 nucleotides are TGCGCCAGCAGCTTGGACCTTAGGGGTGAAGCTTTCTTT. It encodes CASSLDLRGEAFF.

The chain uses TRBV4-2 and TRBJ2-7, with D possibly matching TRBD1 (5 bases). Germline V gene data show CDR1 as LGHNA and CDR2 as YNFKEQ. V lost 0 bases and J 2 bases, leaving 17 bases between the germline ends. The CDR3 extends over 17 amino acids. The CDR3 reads CASSQDIAGRSTYEQYF. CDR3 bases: TGTGCCAGCAGCCAAGATATAGCAGGGCGTAGCACCTACGAGCAGTACTTC.

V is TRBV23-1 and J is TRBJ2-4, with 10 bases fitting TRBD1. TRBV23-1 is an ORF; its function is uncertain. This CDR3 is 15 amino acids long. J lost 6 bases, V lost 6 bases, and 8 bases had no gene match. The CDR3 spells CASSPGTGVGNIQYF. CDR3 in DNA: TGCGCCAGCAGCCCCGGGACAGGGGTCGGAAACATTCAGTACTTC.

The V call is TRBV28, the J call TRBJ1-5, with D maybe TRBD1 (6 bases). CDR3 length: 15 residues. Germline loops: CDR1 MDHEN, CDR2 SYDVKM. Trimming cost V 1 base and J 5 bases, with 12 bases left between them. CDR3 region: CASSLYLRQDQPQHF. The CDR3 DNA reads TGTGCCAGCAGTTTATATCTTCGACAGGATCAGCCCCAGCATTTT. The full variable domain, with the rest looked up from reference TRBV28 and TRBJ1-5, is DVKVTQSSRYLVKRTGEKVFLECVQDMDHENMFWYRQDPGLGLRLIYFSYDVKMKEKGDIPEGYSVSREKKERFSLILESASTNQTSMYLCASSLYLRQDQPQHFGDGTRLSIL.

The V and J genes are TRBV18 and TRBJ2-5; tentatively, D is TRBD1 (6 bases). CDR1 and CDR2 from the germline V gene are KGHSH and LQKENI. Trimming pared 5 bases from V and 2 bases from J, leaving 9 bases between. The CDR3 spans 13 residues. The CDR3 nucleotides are TGTGCCAGCTCAGGACAGCTTCAAGAGACCCAGTACTTC. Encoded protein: CASSGQLQETQYF.

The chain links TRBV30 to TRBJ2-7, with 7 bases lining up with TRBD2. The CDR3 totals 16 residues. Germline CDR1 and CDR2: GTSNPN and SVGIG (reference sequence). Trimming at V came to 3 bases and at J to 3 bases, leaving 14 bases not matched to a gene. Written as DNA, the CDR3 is TGTGCCTGGAGCGAACCTGGACTAGTGCCTTACTACGAGCAGTACTTC. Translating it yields CAWSEPGLVPYYEQYF.

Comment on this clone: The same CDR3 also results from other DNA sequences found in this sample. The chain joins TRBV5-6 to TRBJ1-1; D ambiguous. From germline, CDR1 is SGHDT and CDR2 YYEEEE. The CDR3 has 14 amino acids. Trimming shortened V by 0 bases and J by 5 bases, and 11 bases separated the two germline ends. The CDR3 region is CASSLAGRGTEAFF. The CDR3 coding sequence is TGTGCCAGCAGCTTGGCGGGCCGCGGGACTGAAGCTTTCTTT.

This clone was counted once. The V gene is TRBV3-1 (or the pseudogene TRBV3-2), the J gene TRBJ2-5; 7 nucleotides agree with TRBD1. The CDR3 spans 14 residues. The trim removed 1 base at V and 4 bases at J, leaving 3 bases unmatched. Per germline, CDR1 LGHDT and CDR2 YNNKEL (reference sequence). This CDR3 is CASSQVTGAETQYF. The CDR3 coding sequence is TGTGCCAGCAGCCAAGTTACAGGGGCAGAGACCCAGTACTTC.

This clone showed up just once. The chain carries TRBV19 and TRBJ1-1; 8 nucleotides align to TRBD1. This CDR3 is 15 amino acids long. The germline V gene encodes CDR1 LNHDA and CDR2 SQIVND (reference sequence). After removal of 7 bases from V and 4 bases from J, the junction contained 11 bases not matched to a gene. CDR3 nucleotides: TGTGCCAGTATGGGACAGGACAGGGTTGGCACTGAAGCTTTCTTT. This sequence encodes CASMGQDRVGTEAFF.

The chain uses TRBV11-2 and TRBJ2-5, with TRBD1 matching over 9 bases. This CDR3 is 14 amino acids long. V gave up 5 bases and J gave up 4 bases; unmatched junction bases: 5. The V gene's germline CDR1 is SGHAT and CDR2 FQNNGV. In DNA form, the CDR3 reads TGTGCCAGCAGCCCGACAGGGGGGTTAGAGACCCAGTACTTC. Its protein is CASSPTGGLETQYF.

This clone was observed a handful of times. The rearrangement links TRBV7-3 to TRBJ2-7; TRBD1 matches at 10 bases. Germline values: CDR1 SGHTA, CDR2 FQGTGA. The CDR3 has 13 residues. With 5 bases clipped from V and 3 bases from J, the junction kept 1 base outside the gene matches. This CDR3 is CASSRDRGYEQYF. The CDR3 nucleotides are TGTGCCAGCAGCCGGGACAGGGGCTACGAGCAGTACTTC. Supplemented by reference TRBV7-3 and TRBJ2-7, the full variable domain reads GAGVSQTPSNKVTEKGKYVELRCDPISGHTALYWYRQSLGQGPEFLIYFQGTGAADDSGLPNDRFFAVRPEGSVSTLKIQRTERGDSAVYLCASSRDRGYEQYFGPGTRLTVT.

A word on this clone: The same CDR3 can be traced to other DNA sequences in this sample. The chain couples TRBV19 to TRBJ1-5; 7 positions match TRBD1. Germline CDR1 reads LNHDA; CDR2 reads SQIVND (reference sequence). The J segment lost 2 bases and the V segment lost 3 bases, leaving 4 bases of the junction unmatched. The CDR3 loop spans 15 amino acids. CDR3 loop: CASSIGQGGNQPQHF. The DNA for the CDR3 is TGTGCCAGTAGTATCGGGCAGGGGGGCAATCAGCCCCAGCATTTT.

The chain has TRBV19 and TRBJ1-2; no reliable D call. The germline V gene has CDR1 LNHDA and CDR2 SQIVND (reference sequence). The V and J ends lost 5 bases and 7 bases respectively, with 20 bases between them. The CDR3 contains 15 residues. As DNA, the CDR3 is TGTGCCAGTAGTGAAAGCCCGGGTTTATATGGTGGCTACACCTTC. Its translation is CASSESPGLYGGYTF.

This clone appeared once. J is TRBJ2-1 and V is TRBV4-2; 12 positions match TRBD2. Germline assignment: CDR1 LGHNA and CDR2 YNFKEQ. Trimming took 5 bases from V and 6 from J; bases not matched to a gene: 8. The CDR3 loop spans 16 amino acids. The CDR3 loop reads CASSAATSGSVNEQFF. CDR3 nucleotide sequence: TGTGCCAGCAGCGCAGCGACTAGCGGGAGTGTCAATGAGCAGTTCTTC.

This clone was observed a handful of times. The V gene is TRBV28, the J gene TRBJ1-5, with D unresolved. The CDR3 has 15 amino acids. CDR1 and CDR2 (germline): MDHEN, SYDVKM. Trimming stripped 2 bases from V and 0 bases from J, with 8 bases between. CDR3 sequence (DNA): TGTGCCAGCAGTTTAATTCAGTATAGCAATCAGCCCCAGCATTTT. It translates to CASSLIQYSNQPQHF.